This passage covers 15 T cell receptor beta chains from one sample sequenced in a study of CD8+CD57+ T cells in acquired aplastic anemia. The TCR beta profiling, which covered VDJ combination and CDR3 sequence, was carried out using genomic DNA as the template. TCRdb itself ran the reads through MiXCR, one entry per CDR3 protein. The sample yields a few hundred thousand distinct CDR3 sequences, around 60% seen once. The sequencing sample was made of sorted CD4+, CD8+, or CD8+CD57+ T cells (not recorded which) from PBMCs. The source is a human donor in good health.

V usage is TRBV25-1 and J usage is TRBJ2-7; TRBD2 is a possible D gene (5 bases). With 5 bases removed from V and 1 base from J, the gap between germline ends came to 15 bases. Germline V gene data show CDR1 as MGHDK and CDR2 as SYGVNS. The CDR3 length is 15 residues. The CDR3 protein is CASSSPSGISYEQYF. The CDR3 bases are TGTGCCAGCAGTTCCCCCTCCGGGATTTCCTACGAGCAGTACTTC.

The sample holds many counts of this clonotype. A junction end diverges from the germline sequence, so it may reflect a read error. The genes are TRBV4-1 and TRBJ2-1; D is uncertain. The CDR3 loop spans 10 amino acids. Germline V gives CDR1 MGHRA, CDR2 YSYEKL. The CDR3 coding sequence is TGCGCCAGCAGCCAAGAGAGGCTTATCTTC. Protein product: CASSQERLIF.

This clonotype was picked up many times. This chain joins TRBV11-3 and TRBJ2-5; possibly TRBD1 for D (7 bases). Germline V gene sequence: CDR1 SGHNT, CDR2 YENEEA. The CDR3 has 15 amino acids. Trimming took 7 bases from V and 5 from J, leaving 20 bases between them. For the CDR3, the DNA is TGTGCCAGCAAAAAGGGGGCAGACGCGGGGGAGACCCAGTACTTC. The encoded protein is CASKKGADAGETQYF.

The chain has TRBV2 and TRBJ1-1, with a weak D call TRBD1 (5 bases). From germline, CDR1 is SNHLY and CDR2 FYNNEI. The CDR3 is made up of 14 amino acids. V was trimmed by 6 bases and J by 5 bases, leaving 16 bases between them. The CDR3 protein is CASRTTATGTEAFF. In DNA form, the CDR3 reads TGTGCCAGCAGGACGACAGCCACGGGGACTGAAGCTTTCTTT.

The CDR3 spells CASSIRTGWNEQFF. The CDR3 nucleotides are TGTGCCAGCAGCATTCGCACAGGGTGGAATGAGCAGTTCTTC. The rearrangement joins TRBV9 to TRBJ2-1; tentative D call: TRBD1 (6 bases). The CDR3 consists of 14 residues. Per germline, CDR1 SGDLS and CDR2 YYNGEE. Deletions cut 4 bases from V and 7 bases from J, with 15 bases between.

There are a few counts of this clonotype. This chain links TRBV29-1 with TRBJ2-3, with D unresolved. CDR3 size: 14 residues. Germline CDR1 and CDR2: SQVTM and ANQGSEA. V was trimmed by 4 bases and J by 2 bases, leaving 13 bases between them. CDR3 DNA sequence: TGCAGCGTTGGCCTGTGGACCCACACAGATACGCAGTATTTT. It specifies CSVGLWTHTDTQYF.

The gene calls are TRBV20-1 and TRBJ2-7; a possible D gene is TRBD1 (5 bases). The CDR3 contains 13 residues. The V gene's germline CDR1 is DFQATT and CDR2 SNEGSKA (reference sequence). V lost 3 bases and J 4 bases, leaving 13 bases between the germline ends. The CDR3 DNA follows: TGCAGTGCTAGGGCAGGGATCAAATACGAGCAGTACTTC. Translation: CSARAGIKYEQYF.

The chain combines TRBV7-9 with TRBJ2-7; 9 bases align to TRBD2. CDR3 length: 18 amino acids. Unmatched junction bases numbered 14, after V lost 5 bases and J lost 0 bases. Looked up from germline, CDR1 is SEHNR and CDR2 is FQNEAQ (reference sequence). The CDR3 nucleotides are TGTGCCAGCAGCCCTCTCCCATTAGCGGGGGCGAGCTCCTACGAGCAGTACTTC. Translating gives CASSPLPLAGASSYEQYF.

This clonotype showed up many times. The rearrangement joins TRBV7-9 to TRBJ1-2; 8 bases map to TRBD1. This CDR3 has 14 amino acids. CDR1 is SEHNR and CDR2 is FQNEAQ in the germline V gene (reference sequence). The V and J ends lost 2 bases and 1 base, in that order; junction bases with no gene match: 0. This chain's CDR3 is CASSLTGGNYGYTF. CDR3 nucleotides: TGTGCCAGCAGCTTAACAGGGGGTAACTATGGCTACACCTTC.

The chain carries TRBV29-1 and TRBJ2-1; D possibly corresponds to TRBD1 (5 bases). The germline V gene encodes CDR1 SQVTM and CDR2 ANQGSEA. The CDR3 consists of 14 residues. The V end lost 5 bases, the J end lost 5 bases, and 16 bases lay between the germline ends. CDR3 nucleotide sequence: TGCAGCGTTAATAAGGGGTCAGCGAACAATGAGCAGTTCTTC. Residues: CSVNKGSANNEQFF.

This clonotype was detected once. The chain carries TRBV6-1 and TRBJ2-7; TRBD1 might be the D (6 bases). Germline lookup yields CDR1 MNHNS and CDR2 SASEGT. This CDR3 contains 14 residues. Trimming stripped 2 bases from V and 3 bases from J, with 11 bases between. The chain's CDR3 is CASSERTANYEQYF. CDR3 in DNA: TGTGCCAGCAGTGAACGGACAGCAAACTACGAGCAGTACTTC.

This clonotype was counted a few times. This sequence joins TRBV24-1 and TRBJ2-2; 8 nucleotides match TRBD1. Germline V gene lookup returns CDR1 KGHDR and CDR2 SFDVKD. V trimming: 6 bases; J trimming: 5 bases; junction bases outside the gene matches: 7. The CDR3 runs to 15 residues. CDR3 protein: CATSSGGEETGELFF. CDR3 nucleotides: TGTGCCACCAGTTCAGGGGGCGAAGAGACCGGGGAGCTGTTTTTT.

CDR3 nucleotides: TGTGCCAGTACGGGCATCAACATGAACACTGAAGCTTTCTTT. It translates to CASTGINMNTEAFF. The rearrangement joins TRBV11-1 to TRBJ1-1; no clear D gene. Trimming shortened V by 9 bases and J by 0 bases, and 14 bases separated the two germline ends. The CDR3 is made up of 14 amino acids. In germline, CDR1 is SGHAT, CDR2 FQDESV (reference sequence).

The rearrangement uses TRBV19 and TRBJ1-2, with 7 bases fitting TRBD1. V was clipped by 3 bases and J by 4 bases; unmatched bases: 5. Germline assignment: CDR1 LNHDA and CDR2 SQIVND (reference sequence). The CDR3 consists of 14 residues. The CDR3 is CASSIQGVIYGYTF. The CDR3 DNA follows: TGTGCCAGTAGTATTCAGGGGGTGATCTATGGCTACACCTTC.

The CDR3 is CASSRGSSLQETQYF. The CDR3 coding sequence is TGTGCCAGTAGTAGGGGGTCTAGTCTTCAAGAGACCCAGTACTTC. The chain recombines TRBV19 with TRBJ2-5; D is possibly TRBD1 or TRBD2 (5 bases each). Germline V gene data show CDR1 as LNHDA and CDR2 as SQIVND (reference sequence). The CDR3 consists of 15 residues. The V gene lost 4 bases and the J gene lost 2 bases, with 14 bases spanning the gap.